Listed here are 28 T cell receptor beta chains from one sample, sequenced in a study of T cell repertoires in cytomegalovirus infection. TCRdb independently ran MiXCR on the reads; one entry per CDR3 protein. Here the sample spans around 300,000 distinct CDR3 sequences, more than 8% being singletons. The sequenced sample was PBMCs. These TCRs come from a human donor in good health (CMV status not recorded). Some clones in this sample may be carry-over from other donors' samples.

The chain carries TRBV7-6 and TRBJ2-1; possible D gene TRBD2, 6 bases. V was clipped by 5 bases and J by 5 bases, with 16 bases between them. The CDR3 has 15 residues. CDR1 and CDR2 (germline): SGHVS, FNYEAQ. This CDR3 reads CASSLDYRQHNEQFF. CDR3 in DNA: TGTGCCAGCAGCCTGGACTACCGCCAACACAATGAGCAGTTCTTC.

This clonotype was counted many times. CDR3 region: CASSPQRGGHNEQFF. DNA of the CDR3: TGTGCCAGCAGCCCTCAGCGGGGGGGGCACAATGAGCAGTTCTTC. The chain links TRBV7-3 to TRBJ2-1; 10 positions agree with TRBD2. The germline V gene has CDR1 SGHTA and CDR2 FQGTGA. After removal of 5 bases from V and 5 bases from J, the junction contained 6 bases not matched to a gene. CDR3 length equals 15 residues.

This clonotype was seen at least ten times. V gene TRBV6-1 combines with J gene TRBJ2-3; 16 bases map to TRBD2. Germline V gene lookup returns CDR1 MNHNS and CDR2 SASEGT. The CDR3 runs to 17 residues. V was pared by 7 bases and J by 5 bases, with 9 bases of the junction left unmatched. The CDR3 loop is CASTGTSGRARVDTQYF. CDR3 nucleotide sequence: TGTGCCAGCACTGGGACTAGCGGGAGGGCCCGAGTAGATACGCAGTATTTT.

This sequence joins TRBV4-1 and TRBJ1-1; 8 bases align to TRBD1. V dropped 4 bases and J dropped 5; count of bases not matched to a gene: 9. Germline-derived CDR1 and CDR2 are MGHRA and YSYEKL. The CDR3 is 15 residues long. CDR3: CASSLGSTGGTEAFF. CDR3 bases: TGCGCCAGCAGCCTAGGCAGTACAGGGGGGACTGAAGCTTTCTTT.

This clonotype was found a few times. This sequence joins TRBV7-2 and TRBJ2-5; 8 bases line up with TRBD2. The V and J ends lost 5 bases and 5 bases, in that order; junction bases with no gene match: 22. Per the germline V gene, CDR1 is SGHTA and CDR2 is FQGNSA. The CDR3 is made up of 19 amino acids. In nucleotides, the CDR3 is TGTGCCAGCAGCCTTACATTGTGGGGACTAGGGGGGGGCGGGGAGACCCAGTACTTC. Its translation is CASSLTLWGLGGGGETQYF.

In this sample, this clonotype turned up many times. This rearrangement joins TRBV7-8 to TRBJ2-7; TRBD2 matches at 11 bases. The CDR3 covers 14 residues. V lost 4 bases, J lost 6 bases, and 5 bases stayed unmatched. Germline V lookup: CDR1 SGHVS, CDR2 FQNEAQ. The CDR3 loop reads CASSSTSGRFEQYF. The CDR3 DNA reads TGTGCCAGCAGCTCCACTAGCGGGAGATTCGAGCAGTACTTC.

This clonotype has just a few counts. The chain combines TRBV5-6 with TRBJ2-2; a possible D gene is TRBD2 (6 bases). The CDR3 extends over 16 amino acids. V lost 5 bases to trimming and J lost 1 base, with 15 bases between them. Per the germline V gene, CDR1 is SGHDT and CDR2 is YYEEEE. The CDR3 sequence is CASRGRSAGNTGELFF. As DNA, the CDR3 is TGTGCCAGCAGAGGGAGGAGCGCCGGGAACACCGGGGAGCTGTTTTTT.

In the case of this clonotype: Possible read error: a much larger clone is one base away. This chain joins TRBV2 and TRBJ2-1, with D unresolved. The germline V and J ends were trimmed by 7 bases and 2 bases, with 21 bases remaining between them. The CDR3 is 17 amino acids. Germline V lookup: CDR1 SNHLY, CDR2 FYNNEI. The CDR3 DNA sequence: TGTGCCAGCATGAAGGGCCGGCAGCAGGAGCCCTACAATGAGCAGTTCTTC. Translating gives CASMKGRQQEPYNEQFF. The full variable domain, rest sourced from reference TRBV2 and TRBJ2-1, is EPEVTQTPSHQVTQMGQEVILRCVPISNHLYFYWYRQILGQKVEFLVSFYNNEISEKSEIFDDQFSVERPDGSNFTLKIRSTKLEDSAMYFCASMKGRQQEPYNEQFFGPGTRLTVL.

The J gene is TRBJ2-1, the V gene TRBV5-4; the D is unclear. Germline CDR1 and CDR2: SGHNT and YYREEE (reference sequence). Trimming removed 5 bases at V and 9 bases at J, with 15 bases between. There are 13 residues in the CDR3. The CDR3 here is CASSVWRSGEQFF. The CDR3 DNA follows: TGTGCCAGCAGTGTTTGGCGGTCGGGTGAGCAGTTCTTC.

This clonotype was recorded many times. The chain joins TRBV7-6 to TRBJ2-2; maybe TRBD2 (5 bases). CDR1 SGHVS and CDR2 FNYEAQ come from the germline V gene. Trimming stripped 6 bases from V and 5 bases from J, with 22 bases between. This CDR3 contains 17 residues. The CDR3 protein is CASSSLGLASITGELFF. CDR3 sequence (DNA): TGTGCCAGCAGTTCGCTGGGGTTGGCTAGCATAACCGGGGAGCTGTTTTTT.

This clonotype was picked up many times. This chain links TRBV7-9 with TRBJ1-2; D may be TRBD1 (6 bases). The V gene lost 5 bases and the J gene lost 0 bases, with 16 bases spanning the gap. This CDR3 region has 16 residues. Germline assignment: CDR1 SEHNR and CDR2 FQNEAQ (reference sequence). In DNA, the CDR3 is TGTGCCAGCAGCCAGGGCGGGGGCAGAGCTAACTATGGCTACACCTTC. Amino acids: CASSQGGGRANYGYTF.

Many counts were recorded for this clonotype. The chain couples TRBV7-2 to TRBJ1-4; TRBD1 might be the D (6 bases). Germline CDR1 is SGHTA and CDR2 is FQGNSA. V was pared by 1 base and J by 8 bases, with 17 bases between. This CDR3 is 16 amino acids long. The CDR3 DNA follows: TGTGCCAGCAGCTTAGGATTACAGGGTTGGGGCGAAAAACTGTTTTTT. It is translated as CASSLGLQGWGEKLFF.

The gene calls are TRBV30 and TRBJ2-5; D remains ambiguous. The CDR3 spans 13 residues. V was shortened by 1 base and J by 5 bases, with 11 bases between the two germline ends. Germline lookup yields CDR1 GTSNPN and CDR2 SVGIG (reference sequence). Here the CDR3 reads CAWSEMGWETQYF. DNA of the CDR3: TGTGCCTGGAGTGAAATGGGATGGGAGACCCAGTACTTC.

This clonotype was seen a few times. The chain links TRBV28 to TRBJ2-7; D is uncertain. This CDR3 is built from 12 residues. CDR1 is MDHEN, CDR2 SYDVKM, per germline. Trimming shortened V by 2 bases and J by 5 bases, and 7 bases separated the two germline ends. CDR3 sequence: CASSLQEDEQYF. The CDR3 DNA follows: TGTGCCAGCAGTTTACAGGAAGACGAGCAGTACTTC.

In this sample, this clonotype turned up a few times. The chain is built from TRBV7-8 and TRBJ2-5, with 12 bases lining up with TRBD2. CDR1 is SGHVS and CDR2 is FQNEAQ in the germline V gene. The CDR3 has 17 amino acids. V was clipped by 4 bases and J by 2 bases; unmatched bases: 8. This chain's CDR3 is CASSYNRLAGVQETQYF. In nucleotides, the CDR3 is TGTGCCAGCAGCTACAACAGACTAGCGGGAGTACAAGAGACCCAGTACTTC.

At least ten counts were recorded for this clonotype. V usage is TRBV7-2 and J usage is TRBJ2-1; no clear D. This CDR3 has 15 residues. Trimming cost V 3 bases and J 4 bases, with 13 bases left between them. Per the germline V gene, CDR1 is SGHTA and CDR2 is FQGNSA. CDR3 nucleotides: TGTGCCAGCAGCTTTAAAAGAACTGGGTACAATGAGCAGTTCTTC. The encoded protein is CASSFKRTGYNEQFF.

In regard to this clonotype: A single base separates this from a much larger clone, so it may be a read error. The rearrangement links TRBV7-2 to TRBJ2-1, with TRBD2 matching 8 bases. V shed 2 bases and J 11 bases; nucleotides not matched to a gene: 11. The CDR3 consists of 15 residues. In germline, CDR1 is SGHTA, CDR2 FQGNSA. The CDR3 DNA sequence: TGTGCCAGCAGCTTAAGGCTAGCGGGCGGCGGTAAGCAGTTCTTC. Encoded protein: CASSLRLAGGGKQFF.

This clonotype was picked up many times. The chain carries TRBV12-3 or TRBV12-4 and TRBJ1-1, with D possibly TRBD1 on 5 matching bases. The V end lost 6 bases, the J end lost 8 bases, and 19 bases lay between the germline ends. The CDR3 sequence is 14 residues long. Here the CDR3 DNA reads TGTGCCAGCAGATGGGGAGGGGCGACTGGAGAAGCTTTCTTT. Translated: CASRWGGATGEAFF.

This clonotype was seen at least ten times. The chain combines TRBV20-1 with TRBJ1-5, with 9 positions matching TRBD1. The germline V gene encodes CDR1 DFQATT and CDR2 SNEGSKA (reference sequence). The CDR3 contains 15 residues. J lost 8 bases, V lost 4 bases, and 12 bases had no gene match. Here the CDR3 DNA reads TGCAGTGCTAAACCACAGGGGGCAATATCCGAGCCCCAGCATTTT. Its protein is CSAKPQGAISEPQHF.

CDR3 protein: CASSRRDEQFF. CDR3 coding DNA: TGTGCCAGCAGCCGGCGGGATGAGCAGTTCTTC. The chain uses TRBV12-3 or TRBV12-4 and TRBJ2-1; the D gene is possibly TRBD2 (5 bases). This CDR3 is 11 amino acids long. The V end lost 6 bases, the J end lost 8 bases, and 8 bases lay between the germline ends.

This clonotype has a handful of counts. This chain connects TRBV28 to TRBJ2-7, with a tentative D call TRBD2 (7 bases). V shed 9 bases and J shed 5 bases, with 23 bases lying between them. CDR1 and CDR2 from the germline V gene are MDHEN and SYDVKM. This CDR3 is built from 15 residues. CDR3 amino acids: CASKGGGTIPDEQYF. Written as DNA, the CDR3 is TGTGCCAGTAAAGGGGGGGGGACCATACCTGACGAGCAGTACTTC.

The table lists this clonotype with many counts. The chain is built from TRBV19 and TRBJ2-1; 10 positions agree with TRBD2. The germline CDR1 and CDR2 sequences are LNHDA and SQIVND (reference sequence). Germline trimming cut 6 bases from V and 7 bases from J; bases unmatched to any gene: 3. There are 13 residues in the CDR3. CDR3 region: CASRGTSANEQFF. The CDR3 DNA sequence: TGTGCCAGTAGGGGGACTAGCGCGAATGAGCAGTTCTTC.

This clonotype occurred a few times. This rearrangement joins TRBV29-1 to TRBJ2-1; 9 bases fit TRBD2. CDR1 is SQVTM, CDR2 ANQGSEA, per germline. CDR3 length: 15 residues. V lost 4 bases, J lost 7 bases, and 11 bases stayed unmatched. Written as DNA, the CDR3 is TGCAGCGTTGTTGGTCCTAGCGGGATGGCAAATGAGCAGTTCTTC. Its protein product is CSVVGPSGMANEQFF.

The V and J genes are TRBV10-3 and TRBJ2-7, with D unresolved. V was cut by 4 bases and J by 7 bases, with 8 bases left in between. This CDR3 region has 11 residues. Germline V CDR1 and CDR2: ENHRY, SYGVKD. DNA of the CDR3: TGTGCCATCAGTGGGGTGGGAGAGCAGTACTTC. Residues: CAISGVGEQYF.

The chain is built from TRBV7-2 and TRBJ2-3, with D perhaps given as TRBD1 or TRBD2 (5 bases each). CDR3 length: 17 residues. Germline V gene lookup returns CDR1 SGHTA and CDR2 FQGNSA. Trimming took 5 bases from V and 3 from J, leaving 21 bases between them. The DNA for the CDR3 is TGTGCCAGCAGCCCCTCGGCGTCCGGCTGGGGGACAGATACGCAGTATTTT. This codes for CASSPSASGWGTDTQYF.

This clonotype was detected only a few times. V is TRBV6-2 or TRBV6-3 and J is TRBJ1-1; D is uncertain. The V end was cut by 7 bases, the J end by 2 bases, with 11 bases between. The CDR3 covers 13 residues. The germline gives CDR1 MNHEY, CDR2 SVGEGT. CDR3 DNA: TGTGCCAGCACCCAGCGGATTAACACTGAAGCTTTCTTT. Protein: CASTQRINTEAFF.

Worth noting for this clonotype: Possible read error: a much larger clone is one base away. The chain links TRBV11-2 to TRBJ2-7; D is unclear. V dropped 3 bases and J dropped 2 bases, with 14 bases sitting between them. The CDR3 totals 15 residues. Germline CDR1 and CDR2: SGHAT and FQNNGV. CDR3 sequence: CASSFNQDPTYEQYF. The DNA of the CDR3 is TGTGCCAGCAGCTTTAACCAGGATCCCACCTACGAGCAGTACTTC.

CDR3 nucleotides: TGTGCCATCAGTACGGGACTAGCGGGAGCCGATACGCAGTATTTT. Amino acids: CAISTGLAGADTQYF. The chain employs TRBV10-3 and TRBJ2-3; TRBD2 aligns across 14 bases. This CDR3 region has 15 residues. Trimming removed 5 bases from V and 6 bases from J; junction bases left unmatched: 4. Germline CDR1 reads ENHRY; CDR2 reads SYGVKD.